This T cell receptor (beta chain) was found in a study of early T cells in non-severe SARS-CoV-2 infection. Study summary: Bulk RNA taken from unsorted whole blood was sequenced, leaving chains unpaired.

This clonotype was picked up a small number of times. Its matching antigen is unknown. The germline V gene has CDR1 GTSNPN and CDR2 SVGIG (reference sequence). CDR3 length: 13 amino acids. Trimming removed 3 bases from V and 8 bases from J; junction bases left unmatched: 7. Regarding the study as a whole: Using VDJdb, the matching emphasized anti-spike CD8 responses while missing private and CD4 specificities.

Researchers attached unique molecular identifiers to individual cDNA molecules. TCRdb reanalysed the 5' RACE reads using MiXCR and keeps one entry per CDR3 protein. The profile shows 97,000 or so distinct CDR3 sequences, approximately 14% of them singletons. This receptor was taken from an adult who was a healthcare worker with PCR-confirmed SARS-CoV-2 infection or an uninfected control (not recorded which). V is TRBV30 and J is TRBJ2-1; 7 bases match TRBD2. Sequencing was performed on whole blood. CDR3 region: CAWSLRGGDEQFF. The CDR3 DNA follows: TGTGCCTGGAGCCTACGGGGAGGGGATGAGCAGTTCTTC.